This T cell receptor (beta chain) comes out of a study of molecular identifiers for immune sequencing clone quantification. Overall study: Five portions were made in replicates from RNA of approximately 20,000 or 98,000 naive CD8 cells, and four underwent sequencing. Study observations and caveats: Beyond 20 RNA copies, clones held over 98% of effector molecules, compared with under 1% in naive cells.

This clonotype was seen at least ten times. Its antigen remains unidentified. Libraries for naive CD8 T cells, which were made from around 20,000 to 1,000,000 sorted cells, drew on 10%, 30% or 50% of the RNA. V was cut by 5 bases and J by 6 bases, with 10 bases left in between. The CDR3 is 12 amino acids. TCRdb used MiXCR to reprocess the PCR reads, holding one entry per CDR3 protein. The sample records approximately 630,000 distinct CDR3 sequences, less than 30% being singletons. The source material was naive CD8+ T cells from blood, with Jurkat cell RNA spiked in. This sample's subset: FACS-sorted CD8+CD4-CCR7+CD45RA+ naive T cells. The receptor was isolated from a human donor in good health. Some libraries in this study had Jurkat cell RNA spiked in. V and J are TRBV12-3 or TRBV12-4 and TRBJ1-1; D is ambiguous. The CDR3 loop reads CASSVGSAEAFF. The CDR3 DNA sequence: TGTGCCAGCAGTGTCGGGTCGGCTGAAGCTTTCTTT.